This T cell receptor beta chain was captured by sequencing in a study of identifying expanded T cells in peripheral blood. During the collection period, no donor immune events like infections were recorded. Clones were read by immunoSEQ multiplex PCR, and TCRdb kept only the in-frame ones, dropping some. The sample comprises about 94,000 clones, 88% of which are singletons, and about 6% rests with the top ten. Study-level results: Approximately two-week clone count variance significantly increased as total template count grew. Technical replicates showed around 1.2 changed clones; two weeks 15 to 20; four weeks 19.

Germline assignment: CDR1 MNHNS and CDR2 SASEGT. CDR3 length: 14 amino acids. V lost 6 bases and J lost 10; bases outside the gene matches: 11. Details on this clone: Its specificity is unknown.

The V and J genes are TRBV6-1 and TRBJ1-4; 7 bases align to TRBD1. The receptor comes from a person aged 18 to 70 in good health. Sequencing was carried out using blood. CDR3 nucleotide sequence: TGTGCCAGCAGGGACAGGCCGGGGGAGGGAAAACTGTTTTTT. This encodes CASRDRPGEGKLFF.